Below, 9 T cell receptor beta chains from the same sample are listed, as sequenced in a study of cytomegalovirus exposure and HLA in healthy donors. Primers: 60 Vbeta forward and 13 Jbeta reverse. The data were produced by immunoSEQ multiplex PCR, yet TCRdb's version contains in-frame clones alone and is incomplete. The sample lists 200,000 to 250,000 clones, 70% seen once, with approximately 2.5% in the top ten. Sequences were obtained from PBMCs. These receptors came from a man aged 40-50 years in good health and CMV-seropositive.

V usage is TRBV6-1 and J usage is TRBJ1-1, with 8 bases matching TRBD1. The CDR3 is 13 residues long. The ends lost 5 bases at V and 3 bases at J; junction bases unmatched: 2. Germline V CDR1 and CDR2: MNHNS, SASEGT. The CDR3 loop reads CASSQQGDTEAFF. Written as DNA, the CDR3 is TGTGCCAGCAGTCAACAGGGGGACACTGAAGCTTTCTTT.

The chain links TRBV18 to TRBJ2-1; D not certain. CDR3 length: 13 amino acids. V gave up 0 bases and J gave up 9 bases, with 9 bases separating them. Germline CDR1 and CDR2: KGHSH and LQKENI. The CDR3 region is CASSPPMSGEQFF. CDR3 nucleotides: TGTGCCAGCTCACCACCAATGTCGGGTGAGCAGTTCTTC.

The chain recombines TRBV4-1 with TRBJ2-3; 8 nucleotides line up with TRBD1. Trimming took 2 bases from V and 1 from J; bases not matched to a gene: 8. This CDR3 has 17 amino acids. The germline V gene has CDR1 MGHRA and CDR2 YSYEKL. In nucleotides, the CDR3 is TGCGCCAGCAGCCAAAGTCAAAGGGGACAGGGCACAGATACGCAGTATTTT. The encoded protein is CASSQSQRGQGTDTQYF.

The CDR3 here is CASSFTGLRVNTEAFF. In DNA form, the CDR3 reads TGTGCCAGCAGCTTTACTGGACTTCGTGTTAACACTGAAGCTTTCTTT. The chain has TRBV5-6 and TRBJ1-1; D unresolved. V lost 2 bases to trimming and J lost 2 bases, with 16 bases between them. Germline CDR1 SGHDT, CDR2 YYEEEE. The CDR3 has 16 residues.

This chain uses TRBV5-1 with TRBJ2-7, with TRBD1 matching over 7 bases. Germline CDR1 and CDR2: SGHRS and YFSETQ. V lost 3 bases, J lost 2 bases, and 2 bases stayed unmatched. CDR3 length equals 13 residues. CDR3 protein: CASSWGQTYEQYF. Here the CDR3 DNA reads TGCGCCAGCAGCTGGGGACAGACCTACGAGCAGTACTTC.

Only a few counts were recorded for this clone. The junction departs from the called germline gene at one end, perhaps through a read error. The chain links TRBV19 to TRBJ1-4; no reliable D call. The germline CDR1 and CDR2 sequences are LNHDA and SQIVND (reference sequence). CDR3 size: 11 residues. CDR3 amino acids: CASSIDRSVSF. The DNA of the CDR3 is TGTGCCAGTAGTATAGACAGGTCCGTGAGCTTT. The whole variable domain, filled in from reference TRBV19 and TRBJ1-4, reads DGGITQSPKYLFRKEGQNVTLSCEQNLNHDAMYWYRQDPGQGLRLIYYSQIVNDFQKGDIAEGYSVSREKKESFPLTVTSAQKNPTAFYLCASSIDRSVSFGSGTQLSVL.

The rearrangement uses TRBV10-3 and TRBJ2-2; tentatively, D is TRBD1 (6 bases). This CDR3 has 14 residues. Germline-derived CDR1 and CDR2 are ENHRY and SYGVKD. The ends were cut back, 6 bases at V and 0 bases at J, with 8 bases in the middle. The CDR3 is CAIRQGANTGELFF. The CDR3, as DNA: TGTGCCATCAGACAGGGAGCGAACACCGGGGAGCTGTTTTTT.

The chain employs TRBV7-6 and TRBJ2-2; TRBD1 might be the D (5 bases). This CDR3 spans 16 amino acids. CDR1 and CDR2 from the germline V gene are SGHVS and FNYEAQ. V was shortened by 5 bases and J by 0 bases, with 13 bases between the two germline ends. The CDR3 sequence is CASSTQGGTNTGELFF. CDR3 sequence (DNA): TGTGCCAGCAGCACCCAGGGTGGGACGAACACCGGGGAGCTGTTTTTT.

The rearrangement uses TRBV2 and TRBJ1-1, with a weak D call TRBD1 (6 bases). CDR1 and CDR2 from the germline V gene are SNHLY and FYNNEI. Trimming pared 6 bases from V and 1 base from J, leaving 12 bases between. The CDR3 has 14 residues. This CDR3 reads CASRLEGQNTEAFF. CDR3 nucleotides: TGTGCCAGCAGGCTAGAGGGACAGAACACTGAAGCTTTCTTT.